Sequencing of this T cell receptor beta chain was carried out in a study of CD8+ T cells in alopecia areata. Extraction of RNA preceded its reverse transcription into cDNA, which served as the sequencing template. Generated by immunoSEQ multiplex PCR, the TCRdb table keeps only in-frame clones and is missing some. The table has 100,000 to 120,000 clones, 59% seen once. Only a few counts were recorded for this clone. The antigen remains unidentified. Notes on the study in general: Sharing of TCRs across patients appeared less clear than in mice, possibly for HLA-related reasons.

The germline V gene has CDR1 MNHEY and CDR2 SMNVEV (reference sequence). The CDR3 contains 14 residues. V lost 5 bases to trimming and J lost 10 bases, with 15 bases between them. This TCR was sampled from a human donor in good health. What was sequenced was CD8+ T cells sorted from blood. The rearrangement joins TRBV27 to TRBJ1-6, with D possibly matching TRBD1 (5 bases). This CDR3 is CASSQDPGRSPLHF. In DNA form, the CDR3 reads TGTGCCAGCAGTCAGGACCCAGGGAGGTCACCCCTCCACTTT.